The 5 T cell receptor beta chains listed next were all sequenced from one sample in a study of shared clonotypes between healthy human individuals. Generated by immunoSEQ multiplex PCR, the TCRdb table keeps only in-frame clones and is missing some. The sample has some 2.1 million clones, 85% to 95% seen once. The sequencing sample was made of naive CD4+ T cells sorted from blood. Sample subset: CD45RA+ positively selected. These receptors were taken from a man younger than 30 in good health.

This clone has only one observation. The sample holds other DNA sequences that translate to the same CDR3. This chain joins TRBV4-3 and TRBJ2-7; 7 bases line up with TRBD2. Trimming cost V 3 bases and J 0 bases; bases outside gene matches: 2. CDR1 and CDR2 (germline): LGHNA, YSLEER. This CDR3 has 14 amino acids. The CDR3 is CASSQERGSYEQYF. The CDR3 coding sequence is TGCGCCAGCAGCCAGGAGCGGGGCTCCTACGAGCAGTACTTC.

The V and J genes are TRBV7-9 and TRBJ1-5; no definite D call. CDR3 size: 13 residues. V lost 4 bases and J 2 bases, leaving 6 bases between the germline ends. Germline CDR1 and CDR2: SEHNR and FQNEAQ (reference sequence). CDR3 protein: CASSSVGNQPQHF. CDR3 DNA: TGTGCCAGCAGCTCGGTCGGCAATCAGCCCCAGCATTTT.

This rearrangement joins TRBV9 to TRBJ2-3; D is perhaps TRBD1 (6 bases). V gave up 4 bases and J gave up 4 bases, with 16 bases separating them. The CDR3 runs to 15 residues. Germline CDR1 reads SGDLS; CDR2 reads YYNGEE. The CDR3 here is CASSPGTTLADTQYF. The CDR3 DNA is TGTGCCAGCAGCCCCGGGACAACTCTGGCAGATACGCAGTATTTT.

The chain recombines TRBV4-1 with TRBJ1-1; 10 nucleotides match TRBD1. Germline V lookup: CDR1 MGHRA, CDR2 YSYEKL. The V and J ends lost 3 bases and 4 bases, in that order; junction bases with no gene match: 2. The CDR3 sequence is 14 residues long. DNA of the CDR3: TGCGCCAGCAGCCACGGACAGGGGGGCACTGAAGCTTTCTTT. Translated: CASSHGQGGTEAFF.

J is TRBJ2-7 and V is TRBV27; no clear D gene. The germline V and J ends were trimmed by 7 bases and 3 bases, with 19 bases remaining between them. CDR1 is MNHEY and CDR2 is SMNVEV in the germline V gene (reference sequence). CDR3 length: 15 amino acids. CDR3 region: CASNPRPQNVYEQYF. In DNA form, the CDR3 reads TGTGCCAGCAACCCACGACCACAGAACGTCTACGAGCAGTACTTC.